Sequencing of this T cell receptor beta chain was carried out in a study of Tregs in tolerant kidney transplant recipients. Thawed PBMCs were FACS-sorted into unstimulated CD4+CD25+CD127- regulatory T cells, CD4+CD25- non-regulatory cells, CD4 and CD8 cells. About this clone: The sequence runs out 3 residues before the end of the CDR3; the remainder is reconstructed from the germline J gene.

Some clones are missing from TCRdb's copy, which holds only in-frame ones; the method was immunoSEQ multiplex PCR. The sample includes about 48,000 clones. Germline V gene data show CDR1 as SGHVS and CDR2 as FQNEAQ. CDR3 size: 15 residues. V dropped 5 bases and J dropped 3; count of bases not matched to a gene: 8. The starting material was CD4+ T cells from blood, obtained before the transplant. The TCR comes from a human donor who received a combined kidney and bone marrow transplant. The chain couples TRBV7-8 to TRBJ2-7; 9 bases are shared with TRBD1. CDR3 loop: CASSQGTGNNYEQYF. CDR3 DNA, as far as it was read: TGTGCCAGCAGCCAAGGGACAGGGAATAACTACGAG.